This note documents a single T cell receptor (beta chain) sequence. The antigen is unknown. The source of the sample is a study of vaccination effects on CD4 cells after COVID-19. Data came from immunoSEQ multiplex PCR; TCRdb stores just in-frame clones and leaves some out. The data contain fewer than 65,000 clones, roughly 76% of them seen just once; the ten biggest clones take up 2% to 2.5%. CDR1 is LNHNV and CDR2 is YYDKDF in the germline V gene (reference sequence). The length of the CDR3 is 17 residues. The ends lost 7 bases at V and 5 bases at J; junction bases unmatched: 19. Pools of viral peptides were used by the ViraFEST assay to expand antigen-specific CD4+ T cells ahead of sequencing. Following culture for about 11 days, CD4+ T cells were isolated. Having tested negative for nucleocapsid antibodies, the vaccine recipients showed no prior SARS-CoV-2 infection.

Specimen: CD4+ T cells from PBMCs cultured with HCoV-229E spike peptides, collected before COVID-19 vaccination. This receptor was obtained from a human donor who received a COVID-19 vaccine. The genes are TRBV15 and TRBJ2-5; TRBD2 matches at 7 bases. Here the CDR3 DNA reads TGTGCCACCACCTCAAATAAATATAGTTACGGGGGGGAGACCCAGTACTTC. It is translated as CATTSNKYSYGGETQYF. The whole variable domain, filled in from reference TRBV15 and TRBJ2-5, reads DAMVIQNPRYQVTQFGKPVTLSCSQTLNHNVMYWYQQKSSQAPKLLFHYYDKDFNNEADTPDNFQSRRPNTSFCFLDIRSPGLGDTAMYLCATTSNKYSYGGETQYFGPGTRLLVL.